The TCR beta chain under discussion was sequenced for a study of graft-versus-host responses after intestinal transplantation. Study-level information: Multivisceral, liver-intestinal, or isolated intestinal transplants were performed in recipients. All of the recipients had induction that used anti-thymocyte globulin, then tacrolimus and steroids for about 3 years.

Sequencing was performed with immunoSEQ multiplex PCR; in TCRdb, only in-frame clones are kept and a portion is missing. The sample yields around 16,000 clones, 88% seen once. Trimming took 1 base from V and 3 from J; bases not matched to a gene: 4. Germline values: CDR1 SGHTA, CDR2 FQGNSA. This CDR3 has 16 amino acids. The TCR sequence derives from a human patient who received an intestinal transplant, so some T cells may come from the graft donor. The sequencing used PBMCs, collected roughly 110 days after intestinal transplant. The chain combines TRBV7-2 with TRBJ2-1, with 9 bases lining up with TRBD1. CDR3 in DNA: TGTGCCAGCAGCTTAGGGCGGACAGGGGTCTACAATGAGCAGTTCTTC. This gives the protein CASSLGRTGVYNEQFF.